The entry below gives a single T cell receptor (beta chain) sequence along with its context. What antigen it recognizes has not been identified. Base qualities are not at hand, and no much larger clone is one base apart. This sample was taken from a study of T cells in tuberculosis (dated by TCRdb to 2017 to 2018). With regard to the full study: To characterize T cells specific for the mycobacterial lipid antigen glucose monomycolate (GMM), the study used CD1B tetramers together with high-throughput TCR immunosequencing. IGRA-negative adolescents, IGRA-positive adolescents with latent tuberculosis and adults with active tuberculosis, approximately 11 per group, were compared in a South African clinical cohort. Overall study outcomes, separate from this receptor: An accuracy of 87% (AUROC around 0.91) was reached by a classifier using the diverse GMM-specific repertoire, compared with 70% accuracy when GEM motif frequencies were used. Smaller mean NN-distances to GMM-specific TCRs were observed in active tuberculosis TCR-alpha repertoires than in IGRA-negative controls, suggesting clonal expansion of GMM-specific TCRs. The smaller NN-distances in active tuberculosis patients were driven in part by shorter CDR3-alpha lengths, while the difference seen for TCR-beta was not statistically significant. Clinical samples were chosen by availability of cryopreserved specimens, and active tuberculosis cases were adults while controls were adolescents.

At study entry, adolescents were screened for latent tuberculosis infection by tuberculin skin test and QuantiFERON-TB GOLD In-Tube IGRA. Immunosequencing of unsorted cryopreserved PBMC covered, on average, approximately 100,000 T cells per clinical donor. Eleven high schools in the Worcester region of the Western Cape, South Africa, served as enrollment sites for adolescents aged 12 to 18 years. Some ten M. tuberculosis-infected adolescents and roughly ten uninfected adolescents were selected, with the two groups matched for age and sex. For the adolescents, PBMC were isolated by density centrifugation from freshly drawn heparinized blood and then cryopreserved. TCR libraries were generated with the immunoSEQ multiplex PCR assay, using TCR-beta and/or TCR-alpha/delta assays for each sample. Amplified TCR libraries were sequenced on the Illumina high-throughput platform. The original methods were these. Clustering and dimensionality reduction relied on pairwise TCRdist distances among GMM-specific receptors from T cells that were either sorted ex vivo or expanded in vitro. Each clinical repertoire was assigned a mean NN-distance score, defined as the average TCRdist to the nearest 10% of tetramer-positive reference sequences. GEM TCR motif frequency was calculated as the fraction of unique TCRs that matched known GEM sequences in V/J usage and CDR3 length. Active tuberculosis was classified by linear discriminant analysis with leave-one-out cross-validation, implemented in scikit-learn. TCRdb re-hosts the immuneACCESS table, in-frame sequences only. Its copies lack some clones; in the studies checked, an unresolved V gene accounts for under half of them, and the cause for the rest is not known. That table supplies the V and J calls and clone size; D and trimming were determined from the DNA. In this sample the table shows tens of thousands of clones, 95% of which occur a single time. In total, the top ten clones hold about 3.8% of the sample.

The CDR3 measures 16 amino acids from cysteine to phenylalanine. This entry keeps only the CDR3 DNA: 48 bases, framed from base 1. CDR1 and CDR2 were assigned from the germline V gene as ENHRY and SYGVKD. V sheds 3 bases and J sheds 4 bases, leaving 16 bases between their ends. The rearrangement combines TRBV10-3 with TRBJ1-5; the D gene is perhaps TRBD1, from 6 matching bases. The sequenced sample consisted of PBMCs. This receptor was taken from a donor between 10 and 35 years old with latent tuberculosis or without tuberculosis infection. The CDR3 region reads CAISDDTGQSNQPQHF. DNA sequence: TGTGCCATCAGTGATGACACCGGACAGAGTAATCAGCCCCAGCATTTT.